This T cell receptor beta chain is drawn from a study of CD8+CD57+ T cells in acquired aplastic anemia. Study conclusions and caveats: Overlapping CD8+ CDR3 repertoires of patients and controls contained nearly 30 shared sequences.

This clonotype was detected only a few times. What it binds is not known. The template for TCR beta VDJ and CDR3 sequence profiling was genomic DNA. Each CDR3 protein is one row after TCRdb ran MiXCR on the reads. The sample shows around 50,000 distinct CDR3 sequences, around 73% of them seen only once. Per germline, CDR1 SGHVS and CDR2 FNYEAQ. Germline trimming cut 0 bases from V and 4 bases from J; bases unmatched to any gene: 5. The CDR3 is 15 residues long. Material: sorted CD4+, CD8+, or CD8+CD57+ T cells (not recorded which) from PBMCs. This chain connects TRBV7-6 to TRBJ2-5; 7 bases fit TRBD1. The TCR sequence derives from a human donor in good health, serving as a control. CDR3 sequence (DNA): TGTGCCAGCAGCTTAGCCCCACGACAGGGAGAGACCCAGTACTTC. Residues: CASSLAPRQGETQYF.